This TCR beta chain was found in a study of T cell repertoires in cytomegalovirus infection. At the level of the study: HLA-C-restricted CMV epitopes, recently identified, and well-studied HLA-B-restricted ones were used by the study. The public TCR beta signatures pointed to both CMV infection and matching HLA type.

TCRdb passed the reads through MiXCR, listing each CDR3 protein once. The table includes about 350,000 distinct CDR3 sequences, roughly 34% detected once. Study findings and constraints: Cumulative public TCR beta family frequency identified CMV carriers with the relevant HLA.

On this clonotype itself: Its antigen is unknown.

The input for sequencing was cultured PBMCs, taken from culture after CMV antigen stimulation. This TCR was sampled from a human donor in good health (CMV status not recorded). Some clones in this sample may be carry-over from other donors' samples.

The CDR3 region is CASAALVYRATVPDTQYF. The CDR3 coding sequence is TGCGCCAGCGCCGCTCTGGTCTACAGGGCAACGGTACCAGATACGCAGTATTTT. The V and J genes are TRBV10-2 and TRBJ2-3; the D gene is possibly TRBD1 (6 bases). Germline-derived CDR1 and CDR2 are WSHSY and SAAADI. Trimming removed 8 bases at V and 4 bases at J, with 28 bases between. The CDR3 sequence is 18 residues long.